This T cell receptor (beta chain) is from a study of cytomegalovirus exposure and HLA in healthy donors. In the study overall: Unique TCRs numbering around 80 million, obtained from HLA-typed donors, made up an early data release.

Points on this clone: Its antigen is still unknown.

The V gene lost 6 bases and the J gene lost 0 bases, with 12 bases spanning the gap. Germline CDR1 reads MGHDK; CDR2 reads SYGVNS. CDR3 length equals 16 residues. Overall study findings and caveats: The only immune exposure information that was available was CMV serostatus.

Primers included in the PCR were 60 Vbeta and 13 Jbeta primers. Measured with immunoSEQ multiplex PCR; TCRdb has only the in-frame clones, and not every one. The sample includes around 100,000 clones, around 62% of them seen just once. The rearrangement joins TRBV25-1 to TRBJ2-6; D is perhaps TRBD1 (6 bases). Sequenced material: PBMCs. The source of this sequence is a man younger than 45 in good health and CMV-seropositive. In DNA, the CDR3 is TGTGCCAGCAGCAGAAACAGGGACTCTGGGGCCAACGTCCTGACTTTC. This codes for CASSRNRDSGANVLTF.